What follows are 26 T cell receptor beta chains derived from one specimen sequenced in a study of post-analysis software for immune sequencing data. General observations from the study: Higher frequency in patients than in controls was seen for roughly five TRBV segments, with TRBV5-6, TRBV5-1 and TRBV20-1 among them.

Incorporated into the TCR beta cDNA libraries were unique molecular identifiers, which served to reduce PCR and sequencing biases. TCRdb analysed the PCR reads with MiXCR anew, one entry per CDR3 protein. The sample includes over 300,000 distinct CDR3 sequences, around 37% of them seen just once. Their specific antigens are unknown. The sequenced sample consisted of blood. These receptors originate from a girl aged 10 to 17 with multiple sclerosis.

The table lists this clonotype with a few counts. Written as DNA, the CDR3 is TGTGCCAGCAGCTCCACCTCCCTTTACGAGCAGTACTTC. Translation gives CASSSTSLYEQYF. The genes are TRBV7-9 and TRBJ2-5; D is unresolved. TRBJ2-7 matches the DNA end more closely, so the J call is doubtful. The CDR3 runs 13 residues. Germline V lookup: CDR1 SEHNR, CDR2 FQNEAQ (reference sequence).

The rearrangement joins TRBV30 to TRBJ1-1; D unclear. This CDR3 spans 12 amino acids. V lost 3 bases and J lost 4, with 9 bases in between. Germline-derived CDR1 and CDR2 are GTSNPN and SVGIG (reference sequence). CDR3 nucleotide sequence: TGTGCCTGGAGCCTGGTGGGCACTGAAGCTTTCTTT. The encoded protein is CAWSLVGTEAFF.

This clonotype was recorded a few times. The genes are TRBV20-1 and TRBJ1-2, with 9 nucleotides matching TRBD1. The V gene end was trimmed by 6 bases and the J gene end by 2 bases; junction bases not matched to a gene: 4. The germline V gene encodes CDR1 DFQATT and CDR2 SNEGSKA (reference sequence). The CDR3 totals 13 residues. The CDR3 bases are TGCAGTGCACCGGGACAGGGCAACTATGGCTACACCTTC. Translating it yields CSAPGQGNYGYTF.

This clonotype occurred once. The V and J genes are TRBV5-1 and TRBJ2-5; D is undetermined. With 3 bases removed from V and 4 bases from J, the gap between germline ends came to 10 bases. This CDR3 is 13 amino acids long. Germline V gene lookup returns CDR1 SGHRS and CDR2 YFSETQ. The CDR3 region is CASSSSDRETQYF. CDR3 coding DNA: TGCGCCAGCAGCTCCAGTGATCGAGAGACCCAGTACTTC.

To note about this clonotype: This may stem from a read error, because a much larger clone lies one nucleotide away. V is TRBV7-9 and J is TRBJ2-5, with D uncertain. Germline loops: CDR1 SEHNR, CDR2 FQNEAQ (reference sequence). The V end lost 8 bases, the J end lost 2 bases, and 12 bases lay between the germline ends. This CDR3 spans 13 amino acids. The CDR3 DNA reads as TGTGCCAGCGAGGCACTAATGCAAGAGACCCAGTACTTC. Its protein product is CASEALMQETQYF.

The CDR3 sequence is CASTPGGTGPLSGANVLTF. CDR3 nucleotides: TGTGCCAGCACCCCCGGAGGGACAGGGCCTTTATCTGGGGCCAACGTCCTGACTTTC. The rearrangement uses TRBV9 and TRBJ2-6; TRBD1 matches 9 bases. The J segment lost 1 base and the V segment lost 6 bases, leaving 14 bases of the junction unmatched. CDR1 and CDR2 (germline): SGDLS, YYNGEE. This CDR3 contains 19 residues. The whole variable domain, filled in from reference TRBV9 and TRBJ2-6, reads DSGVTQTPKHLITATGQRVTLRCSPRSGDLSVYWYQQSLDQGLQFLIQYYNGEERAKGNILERFSAQQFPDLHSELNLSSLELGDSALYFCASTPGGTGPLSGANVLTFGAGSRLTVL.

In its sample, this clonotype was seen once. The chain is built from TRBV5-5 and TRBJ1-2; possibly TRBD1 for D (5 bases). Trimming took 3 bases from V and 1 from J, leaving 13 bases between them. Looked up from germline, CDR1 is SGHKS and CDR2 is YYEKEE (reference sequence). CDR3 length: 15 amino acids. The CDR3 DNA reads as TGTGCCAGCAGCTGGCCGGGACGTCGTAACTATGGCTACACCTTC. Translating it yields CASSWPGRRNYGYTF. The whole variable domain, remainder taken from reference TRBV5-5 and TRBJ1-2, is DAGVTQSPTHLIKTRGQQVTLRCSPISGHKSVSWYQQVLGQGPQFIFQYYEKEERGRGNFPDRFSARQFPNYSSELNVNALLLGDSALYLCASSWPGRRNYGYTFGSGTRLTVV.

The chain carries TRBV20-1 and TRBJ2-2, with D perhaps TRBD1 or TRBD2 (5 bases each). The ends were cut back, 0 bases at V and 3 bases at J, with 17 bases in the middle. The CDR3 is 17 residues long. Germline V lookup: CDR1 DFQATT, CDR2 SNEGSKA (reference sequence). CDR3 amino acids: CSARDLNGDPYTGELFF. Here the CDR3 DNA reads TGCAGTGCTAGAGATCTCAACGGGGACCCCTACACCGGGGAGCTGTTTTTT.

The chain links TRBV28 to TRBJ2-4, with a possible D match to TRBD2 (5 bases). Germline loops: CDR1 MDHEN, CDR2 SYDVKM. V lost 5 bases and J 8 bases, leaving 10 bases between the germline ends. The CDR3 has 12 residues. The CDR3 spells CASSAEGDIQYF. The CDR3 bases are TGTGCCAGCAGTGCAGAGGGCGACATTCAGTACTTC.

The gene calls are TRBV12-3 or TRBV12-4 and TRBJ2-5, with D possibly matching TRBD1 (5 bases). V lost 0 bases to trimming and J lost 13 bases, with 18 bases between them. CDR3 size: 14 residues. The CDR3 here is CASSLASTVGSGYF. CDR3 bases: TGTGCCAGCAGTTTAGCGTCGACAGTGGGGTCTGGGTACTTC.

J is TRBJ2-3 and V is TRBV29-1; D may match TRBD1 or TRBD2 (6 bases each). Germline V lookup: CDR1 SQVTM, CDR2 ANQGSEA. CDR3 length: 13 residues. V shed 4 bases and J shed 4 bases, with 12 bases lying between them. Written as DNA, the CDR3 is TGCAGCGTTGGGGGGGCGGCCTCAGATACGCAGTATTTT. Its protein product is CSVGGAASDTQYF.

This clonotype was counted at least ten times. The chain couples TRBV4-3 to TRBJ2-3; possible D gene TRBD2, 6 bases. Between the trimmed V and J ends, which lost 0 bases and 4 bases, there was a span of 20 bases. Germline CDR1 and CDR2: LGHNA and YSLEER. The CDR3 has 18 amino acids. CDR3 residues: CASSQDRSAGHGADTQYF. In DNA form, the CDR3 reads TGCGCCAGCAGCCAAGATAGGAGTGCGGGGCATGGGGCAGATACGCAGTATTTT.

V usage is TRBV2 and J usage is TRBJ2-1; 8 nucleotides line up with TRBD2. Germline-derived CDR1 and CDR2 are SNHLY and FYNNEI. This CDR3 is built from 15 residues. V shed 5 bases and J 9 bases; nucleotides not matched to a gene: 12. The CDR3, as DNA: TGTGCCAGCAGTTACGTCCCGGGACTAGGTTCTGAGCAGTTCTTC. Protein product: CASSYVPGLGSEQFF.

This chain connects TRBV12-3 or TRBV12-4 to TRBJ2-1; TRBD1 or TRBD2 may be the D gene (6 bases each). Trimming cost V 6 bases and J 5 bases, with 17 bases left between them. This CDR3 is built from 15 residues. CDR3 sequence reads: CASSLGRGAHNEQFF. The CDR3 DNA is TGTGCCAGCAGCCTCGGTAGGGGGGCCCACAATGAGCAGTTCTTC.

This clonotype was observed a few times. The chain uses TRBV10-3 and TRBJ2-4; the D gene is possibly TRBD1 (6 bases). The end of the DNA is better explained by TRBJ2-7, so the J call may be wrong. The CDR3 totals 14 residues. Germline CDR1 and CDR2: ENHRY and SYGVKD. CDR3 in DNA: TGTGCCATCAGTGAGGGCCAGGGGACCTACGAGCAGTACTTC. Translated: CAISEGQGTYEQYF.

CDR3 region: CTSSLGTSGGADEQFF. The CDR3 nucleotides read TGTACTAGCAGCCTGGGGACTAGCGGGGGGGCAGATGAGCAGTTCTTC. This chain joins TRBV7-7 and TRBJ2-1; 16 positions match TRBD2. Germline V gene data show CDR1 as SSHAT and CDR2 as FNYEAQ (reference sequence). The CDR3 is 16 residues long.

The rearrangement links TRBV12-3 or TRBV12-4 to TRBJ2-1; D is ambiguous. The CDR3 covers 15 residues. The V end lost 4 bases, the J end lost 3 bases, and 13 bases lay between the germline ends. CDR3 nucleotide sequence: TGTGCCAGCAGTTCCTCTTGGGCTCACTACAATGAGCAGTTCTTC. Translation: CASSSSWAHYNEQFF.

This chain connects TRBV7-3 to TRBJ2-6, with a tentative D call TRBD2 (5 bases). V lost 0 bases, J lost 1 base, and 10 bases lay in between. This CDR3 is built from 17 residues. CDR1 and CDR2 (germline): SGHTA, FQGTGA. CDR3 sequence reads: CASSLTYRGSGANVLTF. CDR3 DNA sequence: TGTGCCAGCAGCTTAACGTACAGAGGGTCTGGGGCCAACGTCCTGACTTTC.

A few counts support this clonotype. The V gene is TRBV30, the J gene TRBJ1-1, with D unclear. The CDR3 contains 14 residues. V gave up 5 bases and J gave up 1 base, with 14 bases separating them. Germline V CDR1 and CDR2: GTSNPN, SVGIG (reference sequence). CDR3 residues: CAWDGEGSNTEAFF. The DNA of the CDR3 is TGTGCCTGGGACGGGGAAGGTTCGAACACTGAAGCTTTCTTT.

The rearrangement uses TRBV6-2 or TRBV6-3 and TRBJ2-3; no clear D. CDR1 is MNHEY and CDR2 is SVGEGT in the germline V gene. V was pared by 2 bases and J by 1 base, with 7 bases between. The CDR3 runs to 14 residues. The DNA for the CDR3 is TGTGCCAGCAGTTACACTGGGCGCACAGATACGCAGTATTTT. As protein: CASSYTGRTDTQYF.

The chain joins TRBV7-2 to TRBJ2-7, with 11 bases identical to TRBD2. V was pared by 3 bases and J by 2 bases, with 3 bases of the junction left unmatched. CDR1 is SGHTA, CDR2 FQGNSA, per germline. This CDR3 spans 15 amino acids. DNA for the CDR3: TGTGCCAGCAGCTTGACTAGCGGGGTCACCTACGAGCAGTACTTC. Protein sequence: CASSLTSGVTYEQYF.

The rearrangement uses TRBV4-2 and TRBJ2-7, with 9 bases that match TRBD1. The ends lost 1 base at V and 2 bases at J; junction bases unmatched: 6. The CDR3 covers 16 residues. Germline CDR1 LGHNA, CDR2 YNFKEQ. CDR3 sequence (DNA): TGTGCCAGCAGCCAAGCCGGGACAGGGAGCCCCTACGAGCAGTACTTC. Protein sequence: CASSQAGTGSPYEQYF.

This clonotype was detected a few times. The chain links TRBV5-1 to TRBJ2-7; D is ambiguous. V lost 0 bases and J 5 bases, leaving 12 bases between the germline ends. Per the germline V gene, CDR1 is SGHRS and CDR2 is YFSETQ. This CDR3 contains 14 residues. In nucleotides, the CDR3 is TGCGCCAGCAGCTTGGGTAGGGTCGAAAACGAGCAGTACTTC. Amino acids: CASSLGRVENEQYF.

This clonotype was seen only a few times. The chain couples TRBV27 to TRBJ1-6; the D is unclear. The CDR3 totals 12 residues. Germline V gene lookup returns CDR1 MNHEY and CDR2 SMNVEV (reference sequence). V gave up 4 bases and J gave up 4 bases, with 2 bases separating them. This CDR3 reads CASSYYNSPLHF. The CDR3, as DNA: TGTGCCAGCAGTTATTATAATTCACCCCTCCACTTT.

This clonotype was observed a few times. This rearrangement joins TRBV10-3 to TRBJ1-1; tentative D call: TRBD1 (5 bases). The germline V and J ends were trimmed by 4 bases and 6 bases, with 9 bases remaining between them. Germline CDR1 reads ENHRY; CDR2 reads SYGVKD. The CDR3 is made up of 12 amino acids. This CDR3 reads CAISGGRAEAFF. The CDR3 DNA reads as TGTGCCATCAGTGGGGGACGGGCTGAAGCTTTCTTT.

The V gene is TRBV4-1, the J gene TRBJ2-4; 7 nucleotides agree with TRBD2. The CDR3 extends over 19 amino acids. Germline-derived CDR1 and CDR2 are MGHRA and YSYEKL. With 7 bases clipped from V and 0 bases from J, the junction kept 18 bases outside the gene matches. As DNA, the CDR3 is TGCGCCAGCACTCAAGGCCCGGCAGGACTAGGCATAGCCAAAAACATTCAGTACTTC. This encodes CASTQGPAGLGIAKNIQYF.